This T cell receptor (beta chain) is from a study of shared clonotypes between healthy human individuals. Using immunoSEQ multiplex PCR, the repertoire was profiled, and TCRdb retains in-frame clones only, with some absent. The sample carries approximately 2,000,000 clones, about nine tenths recorded once. With 6 bases clipped from V and 3 bases from J, the junction kept 2 bases outside the gene matches. CDR1 is MNHEY, CDR2 SVGAGI, per germline. This CDR3 has 14 amino acids. On this clone itself: The sample contains more than one DNA sequence encoding this CDR3.

Sequenced input: naive CD4+ T cells from PBMCs. The subset here: CD45RA+ positively selected. This TCR came from a man in his late teens or twenties in good health. Some clones in this sample may be carry-over from other donors' samples. The chain joins TRBV6-5 to TRBJ2-1; 10 positions agree with TRBD2. Written as DNA, the CDR3 is TGTGCCAGCAGCCGACTAGCGGGCTACAATGAGCAGTTCTTC. This codes for CASSRLAGYNEQFF.